This T cell receptor (beta chain) came from a study of shared T cell receptors in the human thymus (dated by TCRdb to the early 2020s). As for the study more broadly: The study examined how the human thymus generates shared, self-reactive T-cell receptor alpha chains.

Library generation was performed with the immunoSEQ multiplex PCR assay. TCRdb obtained this table from immuneACCESS and retained in-frame rearrangements with V and J assigned. These tables miss some clones; where compared with another copy, unresolved V genes account for less than half of the shortfall, and the remainder is unexplained. This sample comprises 640,000 or so clones, more than 75% of them detected only once. Of the sample, 0.0094% falls within the top ten clones. Comment on this clone: Its antigen is unknown. It has no much larger one-base neighbor in the sample; base qualities were not kept.

The data were also submitted as part of a second study, on human thymus T cells. The second publication reports: The donors were immunologically healthy infants in Finland who had open corrective cardiac surgery for congenital heart defects. Thymus tissue was collected as surgical resects that were removed during corrective cardiac surgery. Both the thymic and the peripheral blood repertoires appeared to show biased V and J gene segment usage. According to the related research, thymic TCR repertoires were highly overlapping among unrelated individuals. The study characterized TCR alpha and beta repertoires from about 8 infant thymus samples and a few related peripheral blood samples. Donor ages ranged from about 6 to 250 days, and the cohort comprised roughly 6 male and a couple of female infants. Thymocytes were freed from the tissue by mechanical means and kept at -70 degrees C as pellets of roughly 10-32 million cells. Genomic DNA was extracted from frozen cell pellets with a QIAsymphony instrument. TCRB and TCRAD loci were amplified from a standardized quantity of quality-controlled genomic DNA using the immunoSEQ multiplex PCR assay. The V(D)J region was spanned by amplicons of a length sufficient to cover the CDR3 and to identify V and J genes. The amplicons were sequenced on an Illumina platform via the commercial immunoSEQ service. Corrections for primer bias and sequencing errors followed previously described methods, while TCRAD and TCRB definitions were based on the IMGT database. Analysis of the repertoires was done with immunoSEQ Analyzer 3.0 and VDJTools and included basic statistics, V/J segment usage, diversity estimates, rarefaction and pairwise overlap. Diversity was estimated using the Chao1, ChaoE, Efron-Thisted, Shannon and inverse Simpson indices, and was also estimated on datasets down-sampled to the size of the smallest sample. Repertoire overlap used strict matching of CDR3 nucleotide sequence, V gene and J gene, with Jaccard-based multidimensional scaling clustering. On average, thymus samples gave roughly 800,000 unique TCRB clonotypes, whereas blood samples gave about 84,000.

Material: thymocytes. This sequence originates from a boy younger than two with a congenital heart defect. Donor details come from another sample of the same person, matched by shared clones.

For the CDR3, the sequence is CASREKYQETQYF. The DNA sequence reads TGTGCCAGCAGAGAGAAGTACCAAGAGACCCAGTACTTC. The chain is encoded by TRBV28 joined to TRBJ2-5, with no reliable assignment of the D segment. Trimming costs V 6 bases and J 0 bases, and their ends lie 8 bases apart. The CDR1 and CDR2 encoded by the germline V gene are MDHEN and SYDVKM. The CDR3 spans 13 residues, from the cysteine through the phenylalanine. The entry retains the CDR3 DNA only, 39 bases that are in frame from base 1.